These 3 T cell receptor beta chains came from one sample sequenced in a study of T cell responses to AZD1222 COVID-19 vaccine. Some clones are missing from TCRdb's copy, which holds only in-frame ones; the method was immunoSEQ multiplex PCR. This table has some 90,000 clones, 88% appearing once. Sequenced here: peripheral blood, sampled on day 0 of AZD1222 vaccination. The receptors come from an adult in good health.

The chain links TRBV5-1 to TRBJ2-5, with D unresolved. V was cut by 0 bases and J by 5 bases, with 14 bases left in between. Germline V CDR1 and CDR2: SGHRS, YFSETQ. This CDR3 region has 15 residues. CDR3 protein: CASSLAVADPETQYF. The CDR3 DNA is TGCGCCAGCAGCTTGGCCGTCGCGGACCCCGAGACCCAGTACTTC. Variable domain in full (rest from reference TRBV5-1 and TRBJ2-5): KAGVTQTPRYLIKTRGQQVTLSCSPISGHRSVSWYQQTPGQGLQFLFEYFSETQRNKGNFPGRFSGRQFSNSRSEMNVSTLELGDSALYLCASSLAVADPETQYFGPGTRLLVL.

This clone was seen a handful of times. The rearrangement links TRBV5-8 to TRBJ1-4; 7 bases map to TRBD1. Germline lookup yields CDR1 SGHTS and CDR2 YDEGEE. The CDR3 sequence is 14 residues long. The junction had 4 bases not matched to a gene; V was cut back by 4 bases and J by 4 bases. CDR3 region: CASSRTGVNEKLFF. The CDR3 DNA reads as TGTGCCAGCAGCCGGACAGGCGTTAATGAAAAACTGTTTTTT.

The chain uses TRBV5-1 and TRBJ1-1; D call uncertain. The germline V and J ends were trimmed by 5 bases and 2 bases, with 13 bases remaining between them. This CDR3 contains 14 residues. CDR1 is SGHRS, CDR2 YFSETQ, per germline. The CDR3 nucleotides are TGCGCCAGCAGTCCCCAGCCTTCCAACACTGAAGCTTTCTTT. This codes for CASSPQPSNTEAFF.